This passage covers 29 T cell receptor beta chains from one sample sequenced in a study of blood T cell repertoires in COVID-19. Data came from immunoSEQ multiplex PCR; TCRdb stores just in-frame clones and leaves some out. This table holds more than 200,000 clones, about 88% found once. The sample taken for sequencing was peripheral blood. The receptors here all came from a young man with active or convalescent COVID-19.

The CDR3 DNA reads as TGTGCCAGCAGCCAAGGTGATCTGGCTAGCGGGGGGGTAGGTGGCTACAATGAGCAGTTCTTC. Amino acid sequence: CASSQGDLASGGVGGYNEQFF. The chain has TRBV3-1 (or the pseudogene TRBV3-2) and TRBJ2-1, with 12 bases aligning to TRBD2. The V gene end was trimmed by 1 base and the J gene end by 3 bases; junction bases not matched to a gene: 16. CDR3 length: 21 amino acids. Looked up from germline, CDR1 is LGHDT and CDR2 is YNNKEL (reference sequence).

This chain connects TRBV11-2 to TRBJ1-2; D is possibly TRBD1 (6 bases). CDR3 length: 15 amino acids. The V and J ends lost 0 bases and 4 bases respectively, with 12 bases between them. CDR1 is SGHAT and CDR2 is FQNNGV in the germline V gene. The CDR3 loop reads CASSLDPQGLYGYTF. CDR3 DNA sequence: TGTGCCAGCAGCTTAGATCCACAGGGTCTCTATGGCTACACCTTC.

This chain uses TRBV5-4 with TRBJ1-1; 7 positions agree with TRBD1. V dropped 4 bases and J dropped 3; count of bases not matched to a gene: 12. This CDR3 has 16 amino acids. Per germline, CDR1 SGHNT and CDR2 YYREEE (reference sequence). The CDR3 nucleotides are TGTGCCAGCAGCAAACGGACAGGTTTGTTATACACTGAAGCTTTCTTT. Translated, it gives CASSKRTGLLYTEAFF.

The count of this clone is one. This rearrangement joins TRBV19 to TRBJ2-7, with D maybe TRBD2 (5 bases). The germline CDR1 and CDR2 sequences are LNHDA and SQIVND (reference sequence). Trimming removed 3 bases from V and 3 bases from J, with 12 bases in between. This CDR3 region has 14 residues. In DNA form, the CDR3 reads TGTGCCAGTAGTATTTCGGGGTTAGGCTACGAGCAGTACTTC. This codes for CASSISGLGYEQYF. Complete variable domain (other parts from reference TRBV19 and TRBJ2-7): DGGITQSPKYLFRKEGQNVTLSCEQNLNHDAMYWYRQDPGQGLRLIYYSQIVNDFQKGDIAEGYSVSREKKESFPLTVTSAQKNPTAFYLCASSISGLGYEQYFGPGTRLTVT.

The V and J genes are TRBV27 and TRBJ1-3; 8 positions agree with TRBD1. V shed 3 bases and J 2 bases; nucleotides not matched to a gene: 3. This CDR3 is 15 amino acids long. Germline lookup yields CDR1 MNHEY and CDR2 SMNVEV (reference sequence). CDR3 sequence (DNA): TGTGCCAGCAGTTTGGCCAGGGGGCCTGGAAACACCATATATTTT. It yields the protein CASSLARGPGNTIYF.

The chain uses TRBV7-7 and TRBJ2-1, with 9 bases that match TRBD2. The CDR3 is made up of 15 amino acids. V trimming: 5 bases; J trimming: 9 bases; junction bases outside the gene matches: 11. In germline, CDR1 is SSHAT, CDR2 FNYEAQ (reference sequence). The CDR3 loop reads CASSPSWTSASEQFF. The CDR3 nucleotides read TGTGCCAGCAGCCCGTCATGGACTAGCGCAAGTGAGCAGTTCTTC.

This clone was recorded only once. The CDR3 loop reads CASSQLVGGMEGYTF. The CDR3 DNA reads TGCGCCAGCAGCCAACTCGTTGGGGGGATGGAAGGCTACACCTTC. The chain is built from TRBV4-1 and TRBJ1-2, with D possibly matching TRBD1 (5 bases). Germline assignment: CDR1 MGHRA and CDR2 YSYEKL. The CDR3 has 15 amino acids. V was cut by 2 bases and J by 8 bases, with 18 bases left in between.

This chain connects TRBV7-9 to TRBJ1-3; tentative D call: TRBD1 (5 bases). Germline V gene sequence: CDR1 SEHNR, CDR2 FQNEAQ (reference sequence). Trimming removed 5 bases from V and 1 base from J, with 12 bases in between. This CDR3 is built from 15 residues. The CDR3 region is CASSHLGGSGNTIYF. The CDR3 DNA is TGTGCCAGCAGCCACCTGGGGGGGTCTGGAAACACCATATATTTT.

Here the CDR3 reads CASSPGGISNQPQHF. CDR3 nucleotides: TGTGCCAGCTCACCAGGGGGGATTAGCAATCAGCCCCAGCATTTT. The rearrangement links TRBV18 to TRBJ1-5; possibly TRBD1 for D (5 bases). The germline V gene encodes CDR1 KGHSH and CDR2 LQKENI. CDR3 size: 15 residues. Trimming stripped 2 bases from V and 0 bases from J, with 8 bases between.

The chain links TRBV4-3 to TRBJ2-2; 7 nucleotides align to TRBD1. Per germline, CDR1 LGHNA and CDR2 YSLEER. This CDR3 comprises 18 residues. V shed 3 bases and J 2 bases; nucleotides not matched to a gene: 12. CDR3 sequence (DNA): TGCGCCAGCAGCCACCCCCTAGGACAGGAGACTAACACCGGGGAGCTGTTTTTT. It yields the protein CASSHPLGQETNTGELFF.

V gene TRBV19 combines with J gene TRBJ1-2, with 9 positions matching TRBD1. The CDR3 sequence is 15 residues long. The V gene's germline CDR1 is LNHDA and CDR2 SQIVND (reference sequence). V lost 6 bases and J lost 8; bases outside the gene matches: 13. This CDR3 is CASSPDTGGAGGYTF. The CDR3, as DNA: TGTGCCAGTAGCCCTGACACAGGGGGCGCGGGGGGCTACACCTTC.

The chain recombines TRBV5-5 with TRBJ2-2; TRBD2 matches 13 bases. The CDR3 totals 17 residues. The trim removed 2 bases at V and 5 bases at J, leaving 6 bases unmatched. CDR1 is SGHKS and CDR2 is YYEKEE in the germline V gene (reference sequence). CDR3: CASSFWTSGGRTGELFF. The CDR3 bases are TGTGCCAGCAGCTTCTGGACTAGCGGGGGACGGACCGGGGAGCTGTTTTTT.

This clone was counted a single time. V is TRBV5-4 and J is TRBJ1-4; D is possibly TRBD1 (5 bases). The CDR3 covers 16 residues. Trimming removed 3 bases at V and 8 bases at J, with 20 bases between. Germline V gene lookup returns CDR1 SGHNT and CDR2 YYREEE (reference sequence). CDR3 DNA sequence: TGTGCCAGCAGCTCCATAAATCAGGGATATGAGGAAAAACTGTTTTTT. It translates to CASSSINQGYEEKLFF.

V gene TRBV7-2 combines with J gene TRBJ2-3; 9 bases line up with TRBD2. Germline assignment: CDR1 SGHTA and CDR2 FQGNSA. The CDR3 sequence is 18 residues long. The J segment lost 0 bases and the V segment lost 1 base, leaving 8 bases of the junction unmatched. The CDR3 DNA follows: TGTGCCAGCAGCTTAGATGGTGGCGGGGGGGCTAGCACAGATACGCAGTATTTT. Protein sequence: CASSLDGGGGASTDTQYF.

The chain recombines TRBV24-1 with TRBJ2-3, with no clear D. In germline, CDR1 is KGHDR, CDR2 SFDVKD. V was cut by 8 bases and J by 2 bases, with 10 bases left in between. The CDR3 is made up of 13 amino acids. The CDR3 nucleotides are TGTGCCACCACAGGATTCCTCACAGATACGCAGTATTTT. Its protein product is CATTGFLTDTQYF.

This chain joins TRBV30 and TRBJ2-6; no definite D call. Germline CDR1 reads GTSNPN; CDR2 reads SVGIG (reference sequence). V lost 3 bases and J 0 bases, leaving 9 bases between the germline ends. The CDR3 is 15 residues long. The CDR3 DNA reads as TGTGCCTGGAGGGCCAGTTACTCTGGGGCCAACGTCCTGACTTTC. Protein sequence: CAWRASYSGANVLTF.

V and J are TRBV11-3 and TRBJ2-1, with D perhaps matching TRBD2 (6 bases). Germline V lookup: CDR1 SGHNT, CDR2 YENEEA. CDR3 length: 13 amino acids. Trimming pared 2 bases from V and 10 bases from J, leaving 12 bases between. The CDR3 region has the DNA TGTGCCAGCAGCTTAACAATGGAGGGAGAGCAGTTCTTC. Its translation is CASSLTMEGEQFF. Supplemented by reference TRBV11-3 and TRBJ2-1, the full variable domain reads EAGVVQSPRYKIIEKKQPVAFWCNPISGHNTLYWYLQNLGQGPELLIRYENEEAVDDSQLPKDRFSAERLKGVDSTLKIQPAELGDSAVYLCASSLTMEGEQFFGPGTRLTVL.

The count of this clone is one. This rearrangement joins TRBV15 to TRBJ2-2, with D hard to call. V was clipped by 1 base and J by 2 bases, with 8 bases between them. The CDR3 length is 15 residues. Germline values: CDR1 LNHNV, CDR2 YYDKDF (reference sequence). As DNA, the CDR3 is TGTGCCACCAGCAGAGGCAGATCCAACACCGGGGAGCTGTTTTTT. This translates into CATSRGRSNTGELFF. Variable domain in full (rest from reference TRBV15 and TRBJ2-2): DAMVIQNPRYQVTQFGKPVTLSCSQTLNHNVMYWYQQKSSQAPKLLFHYYDKDFNNEADTPDNFQSRRPNTSFCFLDIRSPGLGDTAMYLCATSRGRSNTGELFFGEGSRLTVL.

This chain joins TRBV6-2 or TRBV6-3 and TRBJ1-5; D might be TRBD1 (6 bases). Trimming stripped 2 bases from V and 1 base from J, with 12 bases between. Germline lookup yields CDR1 MNHEY and CDR2 SVGEGT. The length of the CDR3 is 16 residues. The CDR3 region is CASSYQGYGSNQPQHF. CDR3 DNA sequence: TGTGCCAGCAGTTACCAGGGGTATGGAAGCAATCAGCCCCAGCATTTT.

V gene TRBV13 combines with J gene TRBJ1-3; D possibly corresponds to TRBD1 (5 bases). The germline V gene has CDR1 PRHDT and CDR2 FYEKMQ (reference sequence). The CDR3 is made up of 14 amino acids. V lost 5 bases to trimming and J lost 4 bases, with 12 bases between them. CDR3 nucleotides: TGTGCCAGCAGCGTCGAGAACAGGGGAAACACCATATATTTT. Residues: CASSVENRGNTIYF.

The J gene is TRBJ1-2, the V gene TRBV2; the match to TRBD1 covers 9 bases. V was clipped by 7 bases and J by 0 bases; unmatched bases: 6. The CDR3 extends over 15 amino acids. Germline V gene data show CDR1 as SNHLY and CDR2 as FYNNEI. Written as DNA, the CDR3 is TGTGCCAGCAATCACAGGGGGCATTCTAACTATGGCTACACCTTC. It codes for CASNHRGHSNYGYTF. Full variable domain (rest looked up from reference TRBV2 and TRBJ1-2): EPEVTQTPSHQVTQMGQEVILRCVPISNHLYFYWYRQILGQKVEFLVSFYNNEISEKSEIFDDQFSVERPDGSNFTLKIRSTKLEDSAMYFCASNHRGHSNYGYTFGSGTRLTVV.

The chain couples TRBV6-5 to TRBJ2-7; D call uncertain. V lost 4 bases and J 6 bases, leaving 7 bases between the germline ends. There are 11 residues in the CDR3. Germline assignment: CDR1 MNHEY and CDR2 SVGAGI. CDR3 amino acids: CASSWQSEQYF. The CDR3 DNA reads as TGTGCCAGCAGTTGGCAGTCCGAGCAGTACTTC.

CDR3 amino acids: CASSLAVAGTEQFF. CDR3 coding DNA: TGTGCCAGCAGCTTAGCGGTTGCGGGGACTGAGCAGTTCTTC. The V and J genes are TRBV7-2 and TRBJ2-1; tentative D call: TRBD2 (6 bases). This CDR3 comprises 14 residues. V was cut by 0 bases and J by 9 bases, with 12 bases left in between. Germline V gene sequence: CDR1 SGHTA, CDR2 FQGNSA.

The chain employs TRBV7-9 and TRBJ1-5; D is unresolved. Deletions cut 3 bases from V and 4 bases from J, with 13 bases between. This CDR3 comprises 15 residues. Germline loops: CDR1 SEHNR, CDR2 FQNEAQ (reference sequence). CDR3 sequence reads: CASSFAAGLNQPQHF. The CDR3 region has the DNA TGTGCCAGCAGCTTCGCTGCGGGCTTAAATCAGCCCCAGCATTTT.

The gene calls are TRBV30 and TRBJ2-3; 10 positions agree with TRBD2. This CDR3 spans 16 amino acids. CDR1 GTSNPN and CDR2 SVGIG come from the germline V gene (reference sequence). The V segment lost 4 bases and the J segment 6 bases; nucleotides outside the gene matches: 13. Written as DNA, the CDR3 is TGTGCCTGGAATAGGCTAGCGGGGGCCCCTGGGGATACGCAGTATTTT. This translates into CAWNRLAGAPGDTQYF.

This clone occurred a few times. This chain connects TRBV20-1 to TRBJ2-7; 13 nucleotides match TRBD2. From germline, CDR1 is DFQATT and CDR2 SNEGSKA (reference sequence). The CDR3 consists of 11 residues. The CDR3 nucleotides are TGCAGTGCGCCACTGGAGGGACTAGCGGGGGTC. Amino acid sequence: CSAPLEGLAGV.

The chain links TRBV12-5 to TRBJ2-2; 8 nucleotides agree with TRBD1. V trimming: 5 bases; J trimming: 4 bases; junction bases outside the gene matches: 9. Germline CDR1 is LGHNT and CDR2 is FRNRAP. The CDR3 totals 16 residues. The CDR3 reads CASGLLAGGGTGELFF. The CDR3 region has the DNA TGTGCTAGTGGTCTGCTGGCAGGGGGCGGCACCGGGGAGCTGTTTTTT.

The V gene is TRBV5-1, the J gene TRBJ2-2, with a tentative D call TRBD2 (6 bases). The V gene's germline CDR1 is SGHRS and CDR2 YFSETQ. V lost 4 bases and J 2 bases, leaving 12 bases between the germline ends. This CDR3 contains 15 residues. This chain's CDR3 is CASSLQLANTGELFF. CDR3 nucleotide sequence: TGCGCCAGCAGCCTCCAACTAGCAAACACCGGGGAGCTGTTTTTT.

The chain employs TRBV20-1 and TRBJ1-1; no reliable D call. The germline CDR1 and CDR2 sequences are DFQATT and SNEGSKA (reference sequence). CDR3 size: 11 residues. Trimming cost V 3 bases and J 7 bases, with 9 bases left between them. CDR3 sequence reads: CSARNTGEAFF. DNA for the CDR3: TGCAGTGCTAGGAATACGGGTGAAGCTTTCTTT.